The 13 T cell receptor beta chains presented below share a single source sample, sequenced in a study of blood T cell repertoires in COVID-19. The protocol was immunoSEQ multiplex PCR, while the TCRdb copy is restricted to in-frame clones and leaves out a portion. The sample yields approximately 240,000 clones, 85% seen once. The sequenced sample was peripheral blood. The source of these receptors is an older woman with active or convalescent COVID-19.

This sequence joins TRBV5-1 and TRBJ2-3; a weak D match, TRBD2 (6 bases). The ends were cut back, 4 bases at V and 2 bases at J, with 14 bases in the middle. The germline CDR1 and CDR2 sequences are SGHRS and YFSETQ. CDR3 length equals 15 residues. The CDR3 loop reads CASSPRGALTDTQYF. The CDR3 nucleotides read TGCGCCAGCAGCCCCCGCGGGGCCCTCACAGATACGCAGTATTTT.

The chain combines TRBV7-3 with TRBJ2-2; D is perhaps TRBD2 (6 bases). This CDR3 spans 16 amino acids. Germline CDR1 reads SGHTA; CDR2 reads FQGTGA. Deletions cut 5 bases from V and 4 bases from J, with 17 bases between. The CDR3 protein is CASSPHRDGGTGELFF. CDR3 coding DNA: TGTGCCAGCAGCCCACACCGGGACGGGGGCACCGGGGAGCTGTTTTTT.

The chain combines TRBV5-1 with TRBJ2-1; 9 nucleotides match TRBD2. J lost 8 bases, V lost 1 base, and 7 bases had no gene match. The length of the CDR3 is 15 residues. Germline values: CDR1 SGHRS, CDR2 YFSETQ. CDR3 protein: CASSLSMIAGDEQFF. CDR3 nucleotide sequence: TGCGCCAGCAGCTTGTCCATGATAGCGGGAGATGAGCAGTTCTTC.

The CDR3 protein is CSAETGGDQPQHF. The CDR3 DNA reads TGCAGCGCCGAGACAGGGGGCGATCAGCCCCAGCATTTT. V is TRBV29-1 and J is TRBJ1-5; 10 nucleotides match TRBD1. CDR3 length: 13 residues. V lost 7 bases to trimming and J lost 5 bases; unmatched junction nucleotides: 5. Germline V gene data show CDR1 as SQVTM and CDR2 as ANQGSEA.

V usage is TRBV3-1 (or the pseudogene TRBV3-2) and J usage is TRBJ2-1, with 9 bases identical to TRBD2. Trimming at V came to 2 bases and at J to 1 base, leaving 6 bases not matched to a gene. Germline V gene data show CDR1 as LGHDT and CDR2 as YNNKEL (reference sequence). This CDR3 spans 17 amino acids. The CDR3 DNA is TGTGCCAGCAGCCAATTTAGACTAGCGGCTTCCTACAATGAGCAGTTCTTC. This translates into CASSQFRLAASYNEQFF.

The chain recombines TRBV6-2 or TRBV6-3 with TRBJ1-1; the D is unclear. The V and J ends lost 5 bases and 3 bases respectively, with 13 bases between them. The CDR3 covers 14 residues. Germline V gene sequence: CDR1 MNHEY, CDR2 SVGEGT. The CDR3 nucleotides are TGTGCCAGCAGTCCCAGCGGGAGACACACTGAAGCTTTCTTT. The encoded protein is CASSPSGRHTEAFF.

CDR3 coding DNA: TGTGCCAGCAGCCAAGAAGTGTCGGCGGATGAGCAGTTCTTC. Residues: CASSQEVSADEQFF. The chain couples TRBV3-1 (or the pseudogene TRBV3-2) to TRBJ2-1; D is ambiguous. Trimming took 0 bases from V and 8 from J, leaving 11 bases between them. The CDR3 spans 14 residues. Germline V gene sequence: CDR1 LGHDT, CDR2 YNNKEL (reference sequence).

The V call is TRBV7-9, the J call TRBJ1-4; 8 bases are shared with TRBD1. Germline V gives CDR1 SEHNR, CDR2 FQNEAQ (reference sequence). This CDR3 contains 15 residues. V lost 2 bases, J lost 3 bases, and 2 bases stayed unmatched. CDR3 amino acids: CASSLQTGANEKLFF. DNA for the CDR3: TGTGCCAGCAGCTTACAGACAGGGGCTAATGAAAAACTGTTTTTT.

In DNA, the CDR3 is TGCGCCAGCAGTTCTACTAGCGGGCTAAGATCCTACAATGAGCAGTTCTTC. It codes for CASSSTSGLRSYNEQFF. This chain joins TRBV5-1 and TRBJ2-1; 9 bases are shared with TRBD2. V lost 5 bases and J lost 1; bases outside the gene matches: 10. Germline-derived CDR1 and CDR2 are SGHRS and YFSETQ. CDR3 length: 17 amino acids.

The chain has TRBV7-9 and TRBJ1-5, with no clear D. The V end was cut by 7 bases, the J end by 2 bases, with 6 bases between. CDR1 and CDR2 from the germline V gene are SEHNR and FQNEAQ (reference sequence). CDR3 length: 12 amino acids. CDR3 DNA sequence: TGTGCCAGCACAGTAGGCAATCAGCCCCAGCATTTT. Amino acids: CASTVGNQPQHF.

This clone was seen ten or more times. The chain is built from TRBV5-1 and TRBJ2-1; 8 bases are shared with TRBD2. V trimming: 5 bases; J trimming: 3 bases; junction bases outside the gene matches: 10. Germline V gives CDR1 SGHRS, CDR2 YFSETQ. This CDR3 region has 16 residues. The CDR3 reads CASRWGSGSGYNEQFF. CDR3 coding DNA: TGCGCCAGCAGGTGGGGGAGCGGGAGTGGCTACAATGAGCAGTTCTTC.

This rearrangement joins TRBV28 to TRBJ2-3, with 8 positions matching TRBD2. The length of the CDR3 is 16 residues. Looked up from germline, CDR1 is MDHEN and CDR2 is SYDVKM. V shed 5 bases, J shed 1 base, and the junction held 8 bases outside the gene matches. CDR3 region: CASSLPGGGRTDTQYF. The CDR3 DNA reads as TGTGCCAGCAGTCTTCCCGGGGGGGGCCGCACAGATACGCAGTATTTT.

The chain has TRBV9 and TRBJ1-2; 10 bases are shared with TRBD1. This CDR3 has 15 residues. Germline V lookup: CDR1 SGDLS, CDR2 YYNGEE. After removal of 3 bases from V and 8 bases from J, the junction contained 10 bases not matched to a gene. The CDR3 nucleotides are TGTGCCAGCAGCGCCAAATTCGGGACAGGGGCCGGCTACACCTTC. It encodes CASSAKFGTGAGYTF.